The rows below give T cell receptor beta chains drawn from one sample of a study of blood T cells in healthy people across ages. Each CDR3 protein is one row after TCRdb ran MiXCR on the 5' RACE reads. The table shows around 520,000 distinct CDR3 sequences, with approximately 26% occurring only once. These data also featured in a second study, about T cells of mothers and their children.

Sample: blood. All receptors come from a boy between 2 and 10 years old in good health. Each CDR3 is given with its conserved first and last residue.

TRBV7-2	TRBJ2-7	CASSAGPFYEQYF
TRBV20-1	TRBJ2-1	CSAPLGGRYNEQFF
TRBV5-5	TRBJ2-1	CASSRSSGNSYNEQFF
TRBV5-1	TRBJ1-3	CASSATGSPGNTIYF
TRBV28	TRBJ2-2	CASRVGGGNTGKLFF
TRBV29-1	TRBJ2-7	CSVEADGSYEQYF
TRBV2	TRBJ2-5	CASSDLVETQYF
TRBV7-6	TRBJ2-1	CASSLEAGREGLDEQFF
TRBV7-2	TRBJ2-3	CASSRTSGRDTDTQYF
TRBV5-6	TRBJ2-3	CASSQIGQGGDTQYF
TRBV13	TRBJ2-5	CASSLGTEVLETQYF
TRBV6-6	TRBJ2-5	CASSYPLGEETQYF
TRBV9	TRBJ2-3	CASSFQVADTQYF
TRBV11-2	TRBJ1-2	CASSLGGTGVGYTF
TRBV14	TRBJ2-3	CASSPWEGDTQYF
TRBV20-1	TRBJ1-4	CSATNFGTNEKLFF
TRBV10-3	TRBJ2-5	CAISEYRQGSQETQYF
TRBV21-1	TRBJ1-5	CASSKETPGPGGPQHF
TRBV7-6	TRBJ1-4	CASSLQGPNEKLFF
TRBV5-1	TRBJ2-3	CASSLSRGGLDTRYF
TRBV5-1	TRBJ2-7	CASSLEARGLDEQYF
TRBV19	-	CASSTGTSGLPYEQYF
TRBV3-1	TRBJ2-5	CASSFQTGEETQYF
TRBV5-4	-	CASSRTSGDPSYEQYF
TRBV4-3	TRBJ2-7	CASSHPSPDCPYEQYF
TRBV18	TRBJ2-7	CASSPLAGGDYEQYF
TRBV29-1	TRBJ1-2	CSVAQFSNYGYTF
TRBV19	TRBJ2-1	CASSTPTSGGAYNEQFF
TRBV12-3/TRBV12-4	TRBJ1-1	CASSLVGHEAFF
TRBV15	TRBJ2-5	CATSIPAGQETQYF
TRBV27	TRBJ2-2	CASWEIYTGELFF
TRBV20-1	TRBJ1-1	CSAARELNTEAFF
TRBV5-1	TRBJ2-5	CASSLGIRPDQETQYF
TRBV25-1	TRBJ2-4	CASSERLGVDIQYF
TRBV6-6	TRBJ2-5	CASSFPAAGGQETQYF
TRBV3-1	-	CASSQGRTEQFF
TRBV24-1	TRBJ2-1	CATSDLGLAGASYNEQFF
TRBV6-1	TRBJ2-4	CASQRGAENIQYF
TRBV4-3	TRBJ2-3	CASSQDRGGGPSDTQYF
TRBV20-1	TRBJ2-7	CSASFASGNHEQYF
TRBV7-2	TRBJ1-6	CASSLSSSNSPLHF
TRBV29-1	TRBJ2-4	CSVAANEGNIQYF
TRBV7-7	-	CASSLGRGWEETQYF
TRBV7-9	TRBJ1-2	CASSLVGVNYGYTF
TRBV6-5	TRBJ2-3	CASSRGLVTDTQYF
TRBV7-2	TRBJ2-5	CASSSSAAQETQYF
TRBV7-3	TRBJ2-3	CASSVSQGPTDTQYF
TRBV20-1	-	CSASIQGAAASYEQYF
TRBV9	TRBJ2-5	CASSVRVAGDPETQYF
TRBV7-9	TRBJ2-1	CASSTEGYNEQFF
TRBV20-1	TRBJ2-7	CSARVGTGAYEQYF
TRBV7-8	TRBJ2-5	CASSFRGRAQYF
TRBV5-1	TRBJ2-5	CASSLGAWEGRQETQYF
TRBV10-3	-	CATHSAPYNEQFF